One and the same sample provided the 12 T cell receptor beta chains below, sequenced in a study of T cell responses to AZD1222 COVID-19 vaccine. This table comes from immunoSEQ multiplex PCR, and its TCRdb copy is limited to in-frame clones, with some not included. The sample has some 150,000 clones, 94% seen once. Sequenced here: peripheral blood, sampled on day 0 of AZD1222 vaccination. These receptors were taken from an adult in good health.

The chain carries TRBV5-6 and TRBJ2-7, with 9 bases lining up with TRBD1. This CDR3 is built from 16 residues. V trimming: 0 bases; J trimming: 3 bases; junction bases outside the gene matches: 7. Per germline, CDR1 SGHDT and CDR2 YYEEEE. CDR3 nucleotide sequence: TGTGCCAGCAGCTTGGGTCGGGACAGGGCTTTCTACGAGCAGTACGTC. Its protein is CASSLGRDRAFYEQYV.

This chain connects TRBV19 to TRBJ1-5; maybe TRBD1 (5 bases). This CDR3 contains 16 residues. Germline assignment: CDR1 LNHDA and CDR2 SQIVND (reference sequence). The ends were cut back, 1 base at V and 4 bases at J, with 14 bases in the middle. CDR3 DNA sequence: TGTGCCAGTAGTATAGGCGGGAGCGGGGGTAATCAGCCCCAGCATTTT. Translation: CASSIGGSGGNQPQHF.

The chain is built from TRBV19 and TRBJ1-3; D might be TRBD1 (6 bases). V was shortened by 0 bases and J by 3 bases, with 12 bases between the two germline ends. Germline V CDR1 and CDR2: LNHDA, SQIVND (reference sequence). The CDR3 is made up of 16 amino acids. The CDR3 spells CASSIENRVFGNTIYF. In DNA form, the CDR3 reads TGTGCCAGTAGTATAGAAAACAGGGTATTTGGAAACACCATATATTTT. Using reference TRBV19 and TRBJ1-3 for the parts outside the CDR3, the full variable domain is DGGITQSPKYLFRKEGQNVTLSCEQNLNHDAMYWYRQDPGQGLRLIYYSQIVNDFQKGDIAEGYSVSREKKESFPLTVTSAQKNPTAFYLCASSIENRVFGNTIYFGEGSWLTVV.

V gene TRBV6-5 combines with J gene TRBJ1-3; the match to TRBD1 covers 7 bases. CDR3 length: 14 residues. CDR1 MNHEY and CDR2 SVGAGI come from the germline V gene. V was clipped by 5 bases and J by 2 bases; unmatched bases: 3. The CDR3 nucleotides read TGTGCCAGCAGTAGTACAGGGGCTGGAAACACCATATATTTT. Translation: CASSSTGAGNTIYF.

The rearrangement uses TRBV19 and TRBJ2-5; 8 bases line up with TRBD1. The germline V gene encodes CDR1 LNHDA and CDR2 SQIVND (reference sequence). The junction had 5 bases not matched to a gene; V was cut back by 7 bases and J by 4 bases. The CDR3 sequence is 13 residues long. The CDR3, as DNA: TGTGCCAGTACTCAGGGGGCGGCAGAGACCCAGTACTTC. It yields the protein CASTQGAAETQYF.

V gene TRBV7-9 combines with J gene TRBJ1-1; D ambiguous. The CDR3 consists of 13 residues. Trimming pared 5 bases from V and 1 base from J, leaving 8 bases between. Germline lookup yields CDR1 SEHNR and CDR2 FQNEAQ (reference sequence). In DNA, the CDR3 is TGTGCCAGCAGCGTTGAGGCGAACACTGAAGCTTTCTTT. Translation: CASSVEANTEAFF. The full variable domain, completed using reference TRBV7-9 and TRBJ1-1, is DTGVSQNPRHKITKRGQNVTFRCDPISEHNRLYWYRQTLGQGPEFLTYFQNEAQLEKSRLLSDRFSAERPKGSFSTLEIQRTEQGDSAMYLCASSVEANTEAFFGQGTRLTVV.

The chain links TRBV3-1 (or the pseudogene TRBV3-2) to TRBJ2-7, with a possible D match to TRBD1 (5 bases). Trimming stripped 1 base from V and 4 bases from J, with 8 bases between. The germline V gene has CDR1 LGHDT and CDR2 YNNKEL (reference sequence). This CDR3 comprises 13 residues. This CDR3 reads CASSQGTSYEQYV. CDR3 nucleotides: TGTGCCAGCAGCCAAGGGACATCTTACGAGCAGTACGTC.

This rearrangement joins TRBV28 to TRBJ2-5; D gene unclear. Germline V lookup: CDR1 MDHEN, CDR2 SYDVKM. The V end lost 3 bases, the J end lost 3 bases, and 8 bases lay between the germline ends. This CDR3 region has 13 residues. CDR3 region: CASSFPPEETQYF. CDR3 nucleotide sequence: TGTGCCAGCAGTTTCCCCCCCGAAGAGACCCAGTACTTC.

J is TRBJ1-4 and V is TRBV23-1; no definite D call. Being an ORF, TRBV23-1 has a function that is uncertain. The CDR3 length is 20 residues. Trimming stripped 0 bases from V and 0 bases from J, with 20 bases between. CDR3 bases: TGCGCCAGCAGTCAATCGTTCTCCCCGTGGTACATAACAACTAATGAAAAACTGTTTTTT. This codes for CASSQSFSPWYITTNEKLFF.

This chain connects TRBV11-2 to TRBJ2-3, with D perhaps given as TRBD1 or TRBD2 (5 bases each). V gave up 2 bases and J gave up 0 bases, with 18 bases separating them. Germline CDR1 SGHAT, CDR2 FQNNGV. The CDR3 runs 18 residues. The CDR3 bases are TGTGCCAGCAGCTTATCATGGGGGTGGGAGACCAGCACAGATACGCAGTATTTT. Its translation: CASSLSWGWETSTDTQYF. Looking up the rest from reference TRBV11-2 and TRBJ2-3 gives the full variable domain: EAGVAQSPRYKIIEKRQSVAFWCNPISGHATLYWYQQILGQGPKLLIQFQNNGVVDDSQLPKDRFSAERLKGVDSTLKIQPAKLEDSAVYLCASSLSWGWETSTDTQYFGPGTRLTVL.

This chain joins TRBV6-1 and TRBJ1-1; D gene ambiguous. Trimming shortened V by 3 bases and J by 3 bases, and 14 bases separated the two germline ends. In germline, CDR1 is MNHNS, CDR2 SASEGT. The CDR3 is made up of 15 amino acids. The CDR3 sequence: CASSEGLVGDTEAFF. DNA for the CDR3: TGTGCCAGCAGTGAGGGGTTGGTCGGGGACACTGAAGCTTTCTTT.

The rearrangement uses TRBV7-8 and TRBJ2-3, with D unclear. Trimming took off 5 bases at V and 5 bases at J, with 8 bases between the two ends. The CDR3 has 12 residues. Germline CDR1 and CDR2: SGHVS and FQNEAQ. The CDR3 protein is CASSRAGDTQYF. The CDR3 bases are TGTGCCAGCAGCCGTGCAGGAGATACGCAGTATTTT.